Ten or more counts support the clone carrying this T cell receptor beta chain. These data are taken from a study of T-cell reconstitution after alpha-beta-depleted transplantation in children. V was cut by 3 bases and J by 5 bases, with 16 bases left in between. The CDR3 has 15 residues. A TCRbeta library incorporating unique molecular identifiers was prepared. TCRdb redid the calling of the PCR reads with MiXCR, one entry per CDR3 protein. This sample has some 500,000 distinct CDR3 sequences, with around 16% found just once. The chain uses TRBV12-3 or TRBV12-4 and TRBJ1-1, with a possible D match to TRBD1 (5 bases). The sequencing used PBMCs from the stem cell graft donor, collected from the stem cell graft. The source is a human donor who donated a stem cell graft to a child with acute lymphoblastic leukemia. The CDR3 region is CASSLTPPGRTEAFF. DNA of the CDR3: TGTGCCAGCAGTTTGACCCCCCCAGGGAGAACTGAAGCTTTCTTT.